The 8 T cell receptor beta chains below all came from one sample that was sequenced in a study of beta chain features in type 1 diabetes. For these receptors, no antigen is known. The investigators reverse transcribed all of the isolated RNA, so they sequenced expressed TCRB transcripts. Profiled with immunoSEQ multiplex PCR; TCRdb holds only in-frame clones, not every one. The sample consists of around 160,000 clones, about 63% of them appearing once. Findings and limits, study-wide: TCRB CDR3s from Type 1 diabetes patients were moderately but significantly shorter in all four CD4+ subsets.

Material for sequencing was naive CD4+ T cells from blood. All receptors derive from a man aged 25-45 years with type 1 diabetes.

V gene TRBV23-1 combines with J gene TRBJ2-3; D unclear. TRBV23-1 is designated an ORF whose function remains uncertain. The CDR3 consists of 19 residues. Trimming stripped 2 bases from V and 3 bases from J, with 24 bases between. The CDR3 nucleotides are TGCGCCAGCAGTCAACCCCTACACGCGACGGTCCTTTGGACAGATACGCAGTATTTT. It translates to CASSQPLHATVLWTDTQYF.

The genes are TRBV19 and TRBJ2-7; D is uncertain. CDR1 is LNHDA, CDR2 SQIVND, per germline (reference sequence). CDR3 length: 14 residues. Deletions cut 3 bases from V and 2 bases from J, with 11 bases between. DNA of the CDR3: TGTGCCAGTAGTATCCCCCGGCAGACCTACGAGCAGTACTTC. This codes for CASSIPRQTYEQYF.

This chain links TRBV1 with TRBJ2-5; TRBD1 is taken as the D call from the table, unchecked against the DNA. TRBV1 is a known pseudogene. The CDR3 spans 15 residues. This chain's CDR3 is CTSSQVTGHSETQYF. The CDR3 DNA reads TGCACCAGCAGCCAAGTGACAGGGCACTCGGAGACCCAGTACTTC.

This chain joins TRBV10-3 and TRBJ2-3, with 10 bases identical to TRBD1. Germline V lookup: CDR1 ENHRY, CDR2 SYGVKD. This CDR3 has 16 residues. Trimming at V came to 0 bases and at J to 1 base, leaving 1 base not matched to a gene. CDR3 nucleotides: TGTGCCATCAGTGAGTCGGGGACAGGGGGCACAGATACGCAGTATTTT. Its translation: CAISESGTGGTDTQYF.

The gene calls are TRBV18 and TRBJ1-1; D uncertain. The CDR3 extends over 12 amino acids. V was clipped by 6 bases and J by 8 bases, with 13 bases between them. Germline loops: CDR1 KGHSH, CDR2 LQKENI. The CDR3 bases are TGTGCCAGCTCCGAACGGGATGGGGAAGCTTTCTTT. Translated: CASSERDGEAFF.

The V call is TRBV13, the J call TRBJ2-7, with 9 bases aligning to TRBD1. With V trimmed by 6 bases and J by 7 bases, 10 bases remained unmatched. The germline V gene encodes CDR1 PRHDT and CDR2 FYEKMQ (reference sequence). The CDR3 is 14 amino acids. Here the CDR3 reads CASRRTGEVGEQYF. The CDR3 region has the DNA TGTGCCAGCAGAAGGACAGGGGAGGTAGGGGAGCAGTACTTC.

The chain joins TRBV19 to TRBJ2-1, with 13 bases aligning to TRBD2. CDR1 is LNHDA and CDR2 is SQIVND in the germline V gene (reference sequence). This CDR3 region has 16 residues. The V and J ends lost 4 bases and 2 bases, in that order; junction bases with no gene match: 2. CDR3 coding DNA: TGTGCCAGTAGTACAGGGACTAGCGGGGCCTACAATGAGCAGTTCTTC. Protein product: CASSTGTSGAYNEQFF.

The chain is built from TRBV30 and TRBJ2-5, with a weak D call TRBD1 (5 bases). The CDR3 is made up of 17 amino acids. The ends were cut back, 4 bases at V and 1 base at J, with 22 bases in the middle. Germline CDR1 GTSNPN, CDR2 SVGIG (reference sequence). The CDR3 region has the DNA TGTGCCTGGATGGCAGGGCAAGGTCCGTGGCTCCAAGAGACCCAGTACTTC. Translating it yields CAWMAGQGPWLQETQYF.